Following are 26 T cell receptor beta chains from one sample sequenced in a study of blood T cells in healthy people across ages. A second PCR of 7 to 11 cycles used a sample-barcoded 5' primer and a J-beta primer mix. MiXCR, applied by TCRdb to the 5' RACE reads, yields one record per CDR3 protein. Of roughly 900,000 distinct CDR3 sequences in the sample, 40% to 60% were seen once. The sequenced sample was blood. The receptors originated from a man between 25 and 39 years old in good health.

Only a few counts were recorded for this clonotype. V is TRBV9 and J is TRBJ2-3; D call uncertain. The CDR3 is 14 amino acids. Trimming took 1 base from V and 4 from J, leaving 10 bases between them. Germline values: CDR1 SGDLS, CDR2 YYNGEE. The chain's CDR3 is CASSVRSGPDTQYF. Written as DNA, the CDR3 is TGTGCCAGCAGCGTACGTTCAGGACCAGATACGCAGTATTTT.

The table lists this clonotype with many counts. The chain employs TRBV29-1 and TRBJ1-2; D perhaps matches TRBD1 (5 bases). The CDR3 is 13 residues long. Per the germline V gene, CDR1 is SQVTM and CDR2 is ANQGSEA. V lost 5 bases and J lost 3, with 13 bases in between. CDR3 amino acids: CSVQQERYYGYTF. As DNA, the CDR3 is TGCAGCGTTCAACAGGAGAGATACTATGGCTACACCTTC.

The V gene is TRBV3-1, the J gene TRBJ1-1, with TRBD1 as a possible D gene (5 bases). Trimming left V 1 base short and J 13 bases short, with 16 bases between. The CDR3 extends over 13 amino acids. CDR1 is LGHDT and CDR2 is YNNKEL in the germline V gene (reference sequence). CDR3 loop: CASSQARLSGHFF. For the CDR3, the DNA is TGTGCCAGCAGCCAAGCTAGGCTGTCGGGGCATTTCTTT.

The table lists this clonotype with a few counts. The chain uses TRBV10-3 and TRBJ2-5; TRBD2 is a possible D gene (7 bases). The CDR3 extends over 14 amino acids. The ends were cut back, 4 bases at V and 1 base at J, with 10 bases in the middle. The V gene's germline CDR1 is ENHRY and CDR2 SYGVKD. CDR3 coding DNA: TGTGCCATCAGTGCTGCGGGGGCCCAAGAGACCCAGTACTTC. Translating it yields CAISAAGAQETQYF.

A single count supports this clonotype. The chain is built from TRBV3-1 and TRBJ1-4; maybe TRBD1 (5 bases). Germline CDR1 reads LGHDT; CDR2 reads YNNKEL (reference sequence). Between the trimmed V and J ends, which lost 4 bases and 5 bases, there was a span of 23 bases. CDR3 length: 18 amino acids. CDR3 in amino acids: CASSRQPAAQAVNEKLFF. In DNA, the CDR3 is TGTGCCAGCAGCCGACAGCCCGCGGCGCAGGCTGTAAATGAAAAACTGTTTTTT.

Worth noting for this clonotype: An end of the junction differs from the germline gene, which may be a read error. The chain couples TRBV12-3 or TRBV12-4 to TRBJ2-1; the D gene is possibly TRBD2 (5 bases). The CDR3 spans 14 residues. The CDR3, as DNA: TGTGCCAGCAGTGTAGCACAGAGGGACAATGAGCAGTTCTTC. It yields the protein CASSVAQRDNEQFF.

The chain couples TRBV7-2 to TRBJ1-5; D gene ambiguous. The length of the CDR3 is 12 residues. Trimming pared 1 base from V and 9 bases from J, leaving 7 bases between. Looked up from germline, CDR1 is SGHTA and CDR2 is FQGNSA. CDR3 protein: CASSLVNLPQHF. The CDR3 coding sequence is TGTGCCAGCAGCTTAGTTAACCTGCCCCAGCATTTT. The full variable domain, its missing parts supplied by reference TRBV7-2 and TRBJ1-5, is GAGVSQSPSNKVTEKGKDVELRCDPISGHTALYWYRQSLGQGLEFLIYFQGNSAPDKSGLPSDRFSAERTGGSVSTLTIQRTQQEDSAVYLCASSLVNLPQHFGDGTRLSIL.

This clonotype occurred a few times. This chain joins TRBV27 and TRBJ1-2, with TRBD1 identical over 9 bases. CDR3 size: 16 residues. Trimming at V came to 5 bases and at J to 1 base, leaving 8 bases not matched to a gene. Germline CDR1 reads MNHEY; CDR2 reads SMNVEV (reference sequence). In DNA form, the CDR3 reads TGTGCCAGCAGTCCTGAGGGGGACAGGGTTAACTATGGCTACACCTTC. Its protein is CASSPEGDRVNYGYTF.

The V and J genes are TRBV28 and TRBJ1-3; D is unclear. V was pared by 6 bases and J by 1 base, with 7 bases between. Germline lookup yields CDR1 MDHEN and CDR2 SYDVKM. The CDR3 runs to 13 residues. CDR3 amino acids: CASSLDSGNTIYF. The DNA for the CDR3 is TGTGCCAGCAGCCTCGATTCTGGAAACACCATATATTTT. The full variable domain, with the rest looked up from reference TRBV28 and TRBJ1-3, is DVKVTQSSRYLVKRTGEKVFLECVQDMDHENMFWYRQDPGLGLRLIYFSYDVKMKEKGDIPEGYSVSREKKERFSLILESASTNQTSMYLCASSLDSGNTIYFGEGSWLTVV.

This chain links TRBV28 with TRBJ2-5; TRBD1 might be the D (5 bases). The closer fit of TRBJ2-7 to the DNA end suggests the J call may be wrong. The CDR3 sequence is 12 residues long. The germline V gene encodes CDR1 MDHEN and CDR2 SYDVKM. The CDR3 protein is CAAHRTFREQYF. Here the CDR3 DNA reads TGTGCCGCGCACCGGACATTCCGCGAGCAGTACTTC.

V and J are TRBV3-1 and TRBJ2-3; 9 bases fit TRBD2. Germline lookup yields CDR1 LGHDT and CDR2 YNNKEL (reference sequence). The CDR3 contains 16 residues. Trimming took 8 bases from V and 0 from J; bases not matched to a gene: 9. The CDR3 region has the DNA TGTGCCAGCGGGGGGAGCGGGGGGCCTAGCACAGATACGCAGTATTTT. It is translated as CASGGSGGPSTDTQYF.

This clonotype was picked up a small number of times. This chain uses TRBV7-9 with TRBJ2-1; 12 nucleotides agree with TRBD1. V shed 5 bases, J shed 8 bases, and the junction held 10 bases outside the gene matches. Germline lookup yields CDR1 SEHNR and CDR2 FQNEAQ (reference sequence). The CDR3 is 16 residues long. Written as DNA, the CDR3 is TGTGCCAGCAGCCCAGGGACAGGGGGCTTCATTCATGAGCAGTTCTTC. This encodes CASSPGTGGFIHEQFF. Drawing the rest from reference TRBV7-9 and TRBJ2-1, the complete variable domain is DTGVSQNPRHKITKRGQNVTFRCDPISEHNRLYWYRQTLGQGPEFLTYFQNEAQLEKSRLLSDRFSAERPKGSFSTLEIQRTEQGDSAMYLCASSPGTGGFIHEQFFGPGTRLTVL.

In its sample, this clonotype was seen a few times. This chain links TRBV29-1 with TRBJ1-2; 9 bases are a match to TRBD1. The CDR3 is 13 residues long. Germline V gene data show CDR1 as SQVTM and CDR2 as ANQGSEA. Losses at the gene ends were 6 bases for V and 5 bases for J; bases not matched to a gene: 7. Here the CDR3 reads CSVPGQGVYGYTF. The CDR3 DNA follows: TGCAGCGTACCGGGACAGGGCGTATATGGCTACACCTTC.

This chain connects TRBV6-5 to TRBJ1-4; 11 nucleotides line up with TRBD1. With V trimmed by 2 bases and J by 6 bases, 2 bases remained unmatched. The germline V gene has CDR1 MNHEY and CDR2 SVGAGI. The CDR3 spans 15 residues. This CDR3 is CASSYLDRGHEKLFF. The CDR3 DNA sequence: TGTGCCAGCAGTTACCTGGACAGGGGGCATGAAAAACTGTTTTTT.

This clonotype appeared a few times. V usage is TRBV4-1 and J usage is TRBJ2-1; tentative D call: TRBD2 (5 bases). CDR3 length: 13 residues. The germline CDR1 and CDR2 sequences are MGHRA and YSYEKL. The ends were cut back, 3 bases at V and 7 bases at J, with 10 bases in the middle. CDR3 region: CASSHWSGNEQFF. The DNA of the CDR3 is TGCGCCAGCAGCCACTGGTCGGGGAATGAGCAGTTCTTC.

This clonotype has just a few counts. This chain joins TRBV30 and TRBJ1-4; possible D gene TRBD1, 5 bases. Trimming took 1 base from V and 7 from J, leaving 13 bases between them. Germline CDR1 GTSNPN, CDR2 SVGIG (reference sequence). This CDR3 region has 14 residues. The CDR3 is CAWSGHQGTEKLFF. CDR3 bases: TGTGCCTGGAGTGGGCACCAAGGGACTGAAAAACTGTTTTTT. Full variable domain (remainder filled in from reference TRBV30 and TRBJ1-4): SQTIHQWPATLVQPVGSPLSLECTVEGTSNPNLYWYRQAAGRGLQLLFYSVGIGQISSEVPQNLSASRPQDRQFILSSKKLLLSDSGFYLCAWSGHQGTEKLFFGSGTQLSVL.

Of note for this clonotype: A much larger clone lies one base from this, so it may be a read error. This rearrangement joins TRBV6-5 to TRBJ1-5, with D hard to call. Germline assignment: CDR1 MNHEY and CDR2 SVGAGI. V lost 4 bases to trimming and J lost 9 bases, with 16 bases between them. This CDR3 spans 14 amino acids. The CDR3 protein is CASSLTPILRPQHF. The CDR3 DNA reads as TGTGCCAGCAGTTTGACCCCGATTCTGCGGCCCCAGCATTTT.

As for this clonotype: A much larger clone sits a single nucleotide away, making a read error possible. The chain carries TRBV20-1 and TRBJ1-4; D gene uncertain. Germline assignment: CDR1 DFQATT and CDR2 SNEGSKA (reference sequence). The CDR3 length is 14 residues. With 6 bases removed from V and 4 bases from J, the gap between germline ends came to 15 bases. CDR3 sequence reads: CSAARSGINEKLFF. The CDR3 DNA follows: TGCAGTGCCGCTAGATCGGGGATTAATGAAAAACTGTTTTTT.

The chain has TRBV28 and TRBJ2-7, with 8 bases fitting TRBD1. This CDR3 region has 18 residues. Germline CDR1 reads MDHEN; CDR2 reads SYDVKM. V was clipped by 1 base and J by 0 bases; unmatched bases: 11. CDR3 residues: CASSLSTDYGQGSYEQYF. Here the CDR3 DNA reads TGTGCCAGCAGTTTATCGACTGACTACGGACAGGGCTCCTACGAGCAGTACTTC.

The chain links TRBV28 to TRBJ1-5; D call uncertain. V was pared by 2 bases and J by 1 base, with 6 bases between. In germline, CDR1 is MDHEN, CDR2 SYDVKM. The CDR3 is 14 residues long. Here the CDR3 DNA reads TGTGCCAGCAGTTTAATAGGGAGCAATCAGCCCCAGCATTTT. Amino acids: CASSLIGSNQPQHF.

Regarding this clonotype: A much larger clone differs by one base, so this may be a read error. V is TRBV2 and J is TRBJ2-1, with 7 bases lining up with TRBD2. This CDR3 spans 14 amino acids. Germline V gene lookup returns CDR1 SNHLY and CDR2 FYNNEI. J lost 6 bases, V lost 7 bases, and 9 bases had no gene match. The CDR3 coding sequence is TGTGCCAGCATGCTCTGGGGGGGTCGCAATGAGCAGTTCTTC. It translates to CASMLWGGRNEQFF.

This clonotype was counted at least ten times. CDR3 region: CASSSPGQGKNIQYF. CDR3 DNA sequence: TGTGCCAGCAGTTCCCCGGGACAGGGGAAAAACATTCAGTACTTC. The chain is built from TRBV6-5 and TRBJ2-4; TRBD1 agrees at 10 bases. CDR3 length equals 15 residues. V lost 4 bases to trimming and J lost 4 bases; unmatched junction nucleotides: 4. The germline V gene encodes CDR1 MNHEY and CDR2 SVGAGI.

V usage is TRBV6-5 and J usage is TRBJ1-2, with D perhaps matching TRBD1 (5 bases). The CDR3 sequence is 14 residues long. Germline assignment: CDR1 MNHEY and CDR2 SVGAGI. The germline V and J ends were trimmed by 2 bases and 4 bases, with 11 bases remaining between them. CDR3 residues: CASSYPGRIYGYTF. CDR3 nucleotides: TGTGCCAGCAGTTACCCGGGACGGATCTATGGCTACACCTTC.

The CDR3 spells CASRGIGSPNYGYTF. The CDR3 DNA reads TGTGCCAGCAGAGGGATCGGGAGCCCTAACTATGGCTACACCTTC. The rearrangement uses TRBV28 and TRBJ1-2; D call uncertain. Trimming removed 6 bases at V and 0 bases at J, with 14 bases between. Germline V gene sequence: CDR1 MDHEN, CDR2 SYDVKM. The CDR3 is 15 amino acids.

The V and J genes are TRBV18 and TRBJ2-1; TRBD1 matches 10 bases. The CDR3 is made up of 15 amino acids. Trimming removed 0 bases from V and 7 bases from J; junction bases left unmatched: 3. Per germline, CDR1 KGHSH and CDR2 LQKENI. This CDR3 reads CASSPPGQGLNEQFF. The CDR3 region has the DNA TGTGCCAGCTCACCACCGGGACAGGGGTTAAATGAGCAGTTCTTC.

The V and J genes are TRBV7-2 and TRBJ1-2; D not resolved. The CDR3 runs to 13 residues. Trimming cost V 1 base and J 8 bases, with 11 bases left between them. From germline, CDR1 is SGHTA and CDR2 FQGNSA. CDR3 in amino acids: CASSLERGRGYTF. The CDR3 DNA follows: TGTGCCAGCAGCTTAGAGCGGGGTCGAGGCTACACCTTC.